The sequence of this T cell receptor (beta chain) was determined in a study of T cell responses to AZD1222 COVID-19 vaccine. General study results and limits: Among AZD1222 vaccinees, only six were seropositive at baseline. Nearly half of the spike-specific TCRs reportedly recognize variant regions that carry no mutations. Following two doses of AZD1222, Spike-specific TCR breadth and depth rose.

Worth noting for this clone: Its antigen is unknown.

TCRdb keeps only in-frame clones here, not all; method: immunoSEQ multiplex PCR. The data show more than 95,000 clones, roughly 90% seen once. This CDR3 has 16 residues. The V segment lost 3 bases and the J segment 3 bases; nucleotides outside the gene matches: 7. Germline V lookup: CDR1 LNHDA, CDR2 SQIVND (reference sequence). This rearrangement joins TRBV19 to TRBJ1-1; 10 bases map to TRBD1. This sequence originates from an adult in good health. The sequencing used peripheral blood, collected on day 0 of MenACWY control vaccination. CDR3 nucleotide sequence: TGTGCCAGTAGTATTAGACGGGACAGGGGTTACACTGAAGCTTTCTTT. This translates into CASSIRRDRGYTEAFF.